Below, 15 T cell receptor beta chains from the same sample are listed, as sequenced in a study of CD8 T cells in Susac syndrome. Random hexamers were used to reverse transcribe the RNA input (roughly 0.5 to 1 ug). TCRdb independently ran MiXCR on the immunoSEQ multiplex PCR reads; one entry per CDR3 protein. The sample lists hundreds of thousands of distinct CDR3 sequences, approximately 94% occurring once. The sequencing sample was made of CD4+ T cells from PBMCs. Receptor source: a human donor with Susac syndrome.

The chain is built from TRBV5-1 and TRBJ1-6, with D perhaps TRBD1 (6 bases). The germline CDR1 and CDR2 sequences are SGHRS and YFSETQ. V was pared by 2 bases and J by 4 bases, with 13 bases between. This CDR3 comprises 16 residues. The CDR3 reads CASSLTPGQYNSPLHF. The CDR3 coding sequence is TGCGCCAGCAGCTTAACCCCTGGACAGTATAATTCACCCCTCCACTTT. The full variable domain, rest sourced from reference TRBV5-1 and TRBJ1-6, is KAGVTQTPRYLIKTRGQQVTLSCSPISGHRSVSWYQQTPGQGLQFLFEYFSETQRNKGNFPGRFSGRQFSNSRSEMNVSTLELGDSALYLCASSLTPGQYNSPLHFGNGTRLTVT.

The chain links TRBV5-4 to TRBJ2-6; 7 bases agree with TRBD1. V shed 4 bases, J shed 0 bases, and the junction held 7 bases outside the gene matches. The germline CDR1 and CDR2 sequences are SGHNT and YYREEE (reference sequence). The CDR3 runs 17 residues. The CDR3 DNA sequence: TGTGCCAGCAGCACCCGACAGGGATCCTCTGGGGCCAACGTCCTGACTTTC. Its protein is CASSTRQGSSGANVLTF.

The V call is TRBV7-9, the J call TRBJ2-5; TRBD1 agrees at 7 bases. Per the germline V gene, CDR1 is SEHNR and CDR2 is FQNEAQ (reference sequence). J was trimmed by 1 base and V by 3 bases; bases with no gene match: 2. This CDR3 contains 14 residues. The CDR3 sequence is CASSFGTAQETQYF. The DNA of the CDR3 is TGTGCCAGCAGCTTTGGGACAGCCCAAGAGACCCAGTACTTC. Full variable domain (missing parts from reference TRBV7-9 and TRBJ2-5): DTGVSQNPRHKITKRGQNVTFRCDPISEHNRLYWYRQTLGQGPEFLTYFQNEAQLEKSRLLSDRFSAERPKGSFSTLEIQRTEQGDSAMYLCASSFGTAQETQYFGPGTRLLVL.

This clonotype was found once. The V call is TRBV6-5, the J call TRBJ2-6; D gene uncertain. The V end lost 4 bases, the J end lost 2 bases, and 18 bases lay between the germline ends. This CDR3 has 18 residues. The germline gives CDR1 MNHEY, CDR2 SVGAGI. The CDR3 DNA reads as TGTGCCAGCAGTTTCGCACCGCCGACTTCGGCTGGGGCCAACGTCCTGACTTTC. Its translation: CASSFAPPTSAGANVLTF.

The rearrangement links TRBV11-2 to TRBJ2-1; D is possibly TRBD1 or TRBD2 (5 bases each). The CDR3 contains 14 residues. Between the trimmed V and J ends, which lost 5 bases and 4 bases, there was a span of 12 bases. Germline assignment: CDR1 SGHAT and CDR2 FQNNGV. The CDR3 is CASSRGPDYNEQFF. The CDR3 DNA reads TGTGCCAGCAGCCGGGGCCCCGATTACAATGAGCAGTTCTTC.

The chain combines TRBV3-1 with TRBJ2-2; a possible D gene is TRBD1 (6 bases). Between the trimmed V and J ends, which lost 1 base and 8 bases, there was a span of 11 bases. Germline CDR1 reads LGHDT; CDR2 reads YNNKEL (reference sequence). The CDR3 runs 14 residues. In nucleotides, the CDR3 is TGTGCCAGCAGCCAAGCCTTAGGGACAGGGGAGCTGTTTTTT. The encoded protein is CASSQALGTGELFF.

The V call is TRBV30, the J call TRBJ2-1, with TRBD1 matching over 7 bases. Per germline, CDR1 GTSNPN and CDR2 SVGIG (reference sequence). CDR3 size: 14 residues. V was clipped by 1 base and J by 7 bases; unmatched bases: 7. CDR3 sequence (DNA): TGTGCCTGGAGTGGGGGCGAACAGGGGAATGAGCAGTTCTTC. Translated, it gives CAWSGGEQGNEQFF.

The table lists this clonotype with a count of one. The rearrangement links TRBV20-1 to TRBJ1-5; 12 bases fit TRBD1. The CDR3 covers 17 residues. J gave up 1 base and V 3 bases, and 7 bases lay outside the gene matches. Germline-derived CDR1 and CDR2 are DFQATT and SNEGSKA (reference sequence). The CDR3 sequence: CSASGTGGYGSNQPQHF. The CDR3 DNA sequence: TGCAGTGCTAGTGGGACAGGGGGCTATGGGAGCAATCAGCCCCAGCATTTT.

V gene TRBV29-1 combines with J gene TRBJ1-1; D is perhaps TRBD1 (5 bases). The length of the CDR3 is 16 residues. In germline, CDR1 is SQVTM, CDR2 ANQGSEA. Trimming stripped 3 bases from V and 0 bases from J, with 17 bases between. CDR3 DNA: TGCAGCGTTGACACTCCGGGACCGCGTATGAACACTGAAGCTTTCTTT. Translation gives CSVDTPGPRMNTEAFF.

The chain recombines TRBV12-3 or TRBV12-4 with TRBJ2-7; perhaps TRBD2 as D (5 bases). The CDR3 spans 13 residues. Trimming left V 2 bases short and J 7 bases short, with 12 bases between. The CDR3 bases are TGTGCCAGCAGTTTACGGGGAATTGGGGAGCAGTACTTC. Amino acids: CASSLRGIGEQYF.

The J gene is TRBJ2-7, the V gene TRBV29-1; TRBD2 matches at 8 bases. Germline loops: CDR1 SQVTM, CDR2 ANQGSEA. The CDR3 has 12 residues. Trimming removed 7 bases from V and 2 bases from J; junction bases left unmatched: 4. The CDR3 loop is CSARSGAYEQYF. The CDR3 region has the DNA TGCAGCGCTCGTAGCGGGGCCTACGAGCAGTACTTC.

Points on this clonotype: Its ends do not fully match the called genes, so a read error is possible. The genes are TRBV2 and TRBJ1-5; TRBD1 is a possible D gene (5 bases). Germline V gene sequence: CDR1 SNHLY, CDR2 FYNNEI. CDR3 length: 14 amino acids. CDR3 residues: CASREGDGNQPQHF. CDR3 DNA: TGTGCCAGCAGGGAAGGGGACGGCAATCAGCCCCAGCATTTT. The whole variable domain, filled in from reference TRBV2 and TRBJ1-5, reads EPEVTQTPSHQVTQMGQEVILRCVPISNHLYFYWYRQILGQKVEFLVSFYNNEISEKSEIFDDQFSVERPDGSNFTLKIRSTKLEDSAMYFCASREGDGNQPQHFGDGTRLSIL.

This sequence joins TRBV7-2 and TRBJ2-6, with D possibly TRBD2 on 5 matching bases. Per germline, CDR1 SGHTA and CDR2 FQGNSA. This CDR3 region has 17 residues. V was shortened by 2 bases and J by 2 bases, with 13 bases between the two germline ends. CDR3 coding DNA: TGTGCCAGCAGCTTACTAAGCTCAGCGGCTGGGGCCAACGTCCTGACTTTC. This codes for CASSLLSSAAGANVLTF.

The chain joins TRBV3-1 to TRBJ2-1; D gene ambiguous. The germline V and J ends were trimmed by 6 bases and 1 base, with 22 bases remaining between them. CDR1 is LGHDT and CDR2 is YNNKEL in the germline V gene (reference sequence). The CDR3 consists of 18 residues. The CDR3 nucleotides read TGTGCCAGCAGTCGTGACCGGCCCCAAACCCTGTCCTACAATGAGCAGTTCTTC. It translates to CASSRDRPQTLSYNEQFF.

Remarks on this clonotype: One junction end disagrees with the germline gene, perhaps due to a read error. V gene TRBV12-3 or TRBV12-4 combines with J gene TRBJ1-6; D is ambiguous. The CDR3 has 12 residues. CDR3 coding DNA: TGTGCCAGCAGTCCCTATGATTCACCCCTCCACTTT. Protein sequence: CASSPYDSPLHF.